A single sample gave rise to the 5 T cell receptor beta chains below, sequenced in a study of regulatory T cells in long-lasting Graves disease. Time point: persistent/refractory GD, antithyroid drugs over 5 years with positive TRAb. Extracted RNA from PBMCs served as the source of the TCR library. For TCR beta, libraries came from iRepertoire HTBI primers and Arm-PCR of CDR3 regions. TCRdb fed the multiplex PCR reads into MiXCR, producing one record per CDR3 protein. The sample lists 400,000 to 500,000 distinct CDR3 sequences, 21% occurring once. The starting material was peripheral blood mononuclear cells (PBMCs), obtained when the disease was refractory, from a patient treated with antithyroid drugs. Source of these receptors: a female donor with Graves disease.

At least ten counts were recorded for this clonotype. The rearrangement joins TRBV20-1 to TRBJ1-1; 10 nucleotides match TRBD1. This CDR3 is 17 amino acids long. Looked up from germline, CDR1 is DFQATT and CDR2 is SNEGSKA (reference sequence). After removal of 6 bases from V and 3 bases from J, the junction contained 16 bases not matched to a gene. The CDR3 loop is CSAINPRQGALDTEAFF. The DNA of the CDR3 is TGCAGTGCCATAAATCCGAGACAGGGGGCTTTGGACACTGAAGCTTTCTTT.

This clonotype was picked up many times. The chain carries TRBV28 and TRBJ1-1; D gene ambiguous. V dropped 4 bases and J dropped 8 bases, with 17 bases sitting between them. CDR1 MDHEN and CDR2 SYDVKM come from the germline V gene. The CDR3 contains 14 residues. This chain's CDR3 is CASSYQDSLGEAFF. The CDR3 nucleotides are TGTGCCAGCAGTTACCAGGACTCCCTGGGAGAAGCTTTCTTT.

This clonotype occurred many times. V and J are TRBV15 and TRBJ1-1; D possibly corresponds to TRBD1 (5 bases). The ends were cut back, 0 bases at V and 5 bases at J, with 16 bases in the middle. The V gene's germline CDR1 is LNHNV and CDR2 YYDKDF (reference sequence). CDR3 length: 16 residues. The CDR3 loop reads CATSRDAGPVGTEAFF. The CDR3 bases are TGTGCCACCAGCAGAGATGCGGGGCCGGTGGGGACTGAAGCTTTCTTT.

This clonotype has only a few counts. In DNA, the CDR3 is TGTGCCAGCAGTGGGGGGACACTGGACACCGGGGAGCTGTTTTTT. It specifies CASSGGTLDTGELFF. V gene TRBV6-1 combines with J gene TRBJ2-2, with D possibly being TRBD1 (6 bases). The germline V gene encodes CDR1 MNHNS and CDR2 SASEGT. This CDR3 spans 15 amino acids. V dropped 4 bases and J dropped 3 bases, with 12 bases sitting between them.

This clonotype has a count of ten or more. The gene calls are TRBV3-1 and TRBJ1-2, with a weak D call TRBD1 (6 bases). The CDR3 consists of 14 residues. Germline-derived CDR1 and CDR2 are LGHDT and YNNKEL (reference sequence). V was pared by 4 bases and J by 3 bases, with 12 bases between. The CDR3 DNA follows: TGTGCCAGCAGCCCGGGACACGGTGACTATGGCTACACCTTC. Protein sequence: CASSPGHGDYGYTF.